Shown below are 11 T cell receptor beta chains from a single sample sequenced in a study of T-cell memory formation after mild COVID-19. MiXCR, applied by TCRdb to the 5' RACE reads, yields one record per CDR3 protein. The table shows 250,000 to 300,000 distinct CDR3 sequences, with about 16% occurring only once. The source material was PBMCs or a T cell subset sorted from them (not recorded which). Receptors originate from a man between 18 and 29 years old who had mild COVID-19 (a few samples of this study predate the infection). Cell type and time point are not known.

In its sample, this clonotype was seen a few times. This chain links TRBV7-9 with TRBJ2-1; 15 bases fit TRBD2. The CDR3 totals 16 residues. J was trimmed by 10 bases and V by 4 bases; bases with no gene match: 8. In germline, CDR1 is SEHNR, CDR2 FQNEAQ (reference sequence). CDR3 in amino acids: CASSSKRTSGGEEQFF. In DNA, the CDR3 is TGTGCCAGCAGCTCGAAAAGGACTAGCGGGGGGGAAGAGCAGTTCTTC.

The CDR3 is CASSTGSGNTIYF. The CDR3 DNA is TGTGCCAGCAGCACGGGTTCTGGAAACACCATATATTTT. V is TRBV11-3 and J is TRBJ1-3; D ambiguous. V was clipped by 5 bases and J by 1 base, with 6 bases between them. The CDR3 is 13 amino acids. CDR1 and CDR2 from the germline V gene are SGHNT and YENEEA.

This clonotype has a handful of counts. The rearrangement uses TRBV10-3 and TRBJ2-1, with TRBD1 matching 8 bases. The CDR3 has 14 amino acids. V dropped 4 bases and J dropped 6; count of bases not matched to a gene: 5. Looked up from germline, CDR1 is ENHRY and CDR2 is SYGVKD. DNA of the CDR3: TGTGCCATCAGTGGGGGGACAGGAGGCAATGAGCAGTTCTTC. Translation: CAISGGTGGNEQFF.

The table lists this clonotype with a few counts. The V gene is TRBV7-3, the J gene TRBJ1-1; D is unclear. V lost 1 base and J 4 bases, leaving 7 bases between the germline ends. This CDR3 contains 13 residues. Germline V lookup: CDR1 SGHTA, CDR2 FQGTGA. The CDR3 protein is CASSLMSATEAFF. The DNA for the CDR3 is TGTGCCAGCAGCTTAATGTCGGCCACTGAAGCTTTCTTT.

The table lists this clonotype with a count of one. J is TRBJ1-2 and V is TRBV9; D not resolved. Germline loops: CDR1 SGDLS, CDR2 YYNGEE. The CDR3 has 15 amino acids. V was shortened by 0 bases and J by 7 bases, with 16 bases between the two germline ends. CDR3 nucleotides: TGTGCCAGCAGCGTAGGGAAGGGAGTTCGTAGTGGCTACACCTTC. This gives the protein CASSVGKGVRSGYTF.

V usage is TRBV7-9 and J usage is TRBJ2-7, with 7 nucleotides matching TRBD1. CDR1 is SEHNR, CDR2 FQNEAQ, per germline (reference sequence). The CDR3 is 14 amino acids. The junction had 8 bases not matched to a gene; V was cut back by 5 bases and J by 4 bases. CDR3 sequence reads: CASSPRDRVYEQYV. Written as DNA, the CDR3 is TGTGCCAGCAGCCCGCGCGACAGGGTATACGAGCAGTACGTC.

The rearrangement links TRBV7-2 to TRBJ2-2; no clear D. V was trimmed by 4 bases and J by 0 bases, leaving 9 bases between them. The germline gives CDR1 SGHTA, CDR2 FQGNSA. The CDR3 is 15 amino acids. CDR3 DNA: TGTGCCAGCAGCTCGAGGACGGCGAACACCGGGGAGCTGTTTTTT. This codes for CASSSRTANTGELFF. The entire variable domain, with the rest obtained from reference TRBV7-2 and TRBJ2-2, is as follows: GAGVSQSPSNKVTEKGKDVELRCDPISGHTALYWYRQSLGQGLEFLIYFQGNSAPDKSGLPSDRFSAERTGGSVSTLTIQRTQQEDSAVYLCASSSRTANTGELFFGEGSRLTVL.

This clonotype was recorded a few times. The chain uses TRBV29-1 and TRBJ2-1; weak D call: TRBD2 (8 bases). From germline, CDR1 is SQVTM and CDR2 ANQGSEA. The germline V and J ends were trimmed by 6 bases and 9 bases, with 21 bases remaining between them. This CDR3 spans 14 amino acids. CDR3 protein: CSVSGGRGYGEQFF. The CDR3 DNA reads as TGCAGCGTCAGCGGGGGCAGGGGGTACGGTGAGCAGTTCTTC.

The chain uses TRBV4-3 and TRBJ1-1, with TRBD1 matching 7 bases. V lost 1 base to trimming and J lost 4 bases; unmatched junction nucleotides: 3. The CDR3 contains 14 residues. The V gene's germline CDR1 is LGHNA and CDR2 YSLEER. CDR3 DNA sequence: TGCGCCAGCAGCCAAGGACAGGGTGGCACTGAAGCTTTCTTT. Protein product: CASSQGQGGTEAFF.

The V and J genes are TRBV7-2 and TRBJ1-5; D is ambiguous. Trimming pared 2 bases from V and 5 bases from J, leaving 10 bases between. The CDR3 has 14 amino acids. Germline V gives CDR1 SGHTA, CDR2 FQGNSA. DNA for the CDR3: TGTGCCAGCAGCTTAAAGCCAGGTGATCAGCCCCAGCATTTT. The encoded protein is CASSLKPGDQPQHF.

The chain combines TRBV20-1 with TRBJ1-6, with D unclear. There are 12 residues in the CDR3. The germline V gene has CDR1 DFQATT and CDR2 SNEGSKA (reference sequence). The ends were cut back, 5 bases at V and 6 bases at J, with 8 bases in the middle. CDR3 sequence: CSAESGNSPLHF. The CDR3 region has the DNA TGCAGTGCTGAATCGGGTAATTCACCCCTCCACTTT.